These 5 T cell receptor beta chains came from one sample sequenced in a study of T cell repertoires in cytomegalovirus infection. Their antigens are not known. Using its own MiXCR run on the reads, TCRdb lists one record per CDR3 protein. The sample contains around 570,000 distinct CDR3 sequences, roughly 43% of which appear only once. The specimen comprised cultured PBMCs, sampled from culture after CMV antigen stimulation. These receptor sequences come from a human donor in good health (CMV status not recorded). Some clones in this sample may be carry-over from other donors' samples.

The chain uses TRBV7-8 and TRBJ1-6, with unresolved D. V shed 1 base and J shed 13 bases, with 8 bases lying between them. The CDR3 runs 12 residues. Germline CDR1 is SGHVS and CDR2 is FQNEAQ. CDR3 in amino acids: CASSLGSGPLHF. The CDR3 region has the DNA TGTGCCAGCAGCTTAGGGTCTGGGCCCCTCCACTTT. Complete variable domain (other parts from reference TRBV7-8 and TRBJ1-6): GAGVSQSPRYKVAKRGQDVALRCDPISGHVSLFWYQQALGQGPEFLTYFQNEAQLDKSGLPSDRFFAERPEGSVSTLKIQRTQQEDSAVYLCASSLGSGPLHFGNGTRLTVT.

This clonotype was counted once. The chain joins TRBV6-2 or TRBV6-3 to TRBJ2-7, with 8 bases identical to TRBD1. CDR3 length equals 13 residues. Germline V gives CDR1 MNHEY, CDR2 SVGEGT. The ends lost 8 bases at V and 4 bases at J; junction bases unmatched: 7. CDR3 loop: CASRQGRRYEQYF. CDR3 bases: TGTGCCAGCCGACAGGGGAGGAGGTACGAGCAGTACTTC.

The chain uses TRBV7-9 and TRBJ2-6; D not certain. The V and J ends lost 3 bases and 4 bases respectively, with 13 bases between them. The germline V gene has CDR1 SEHNR and CDR2 FQNEAQ (reference sequence). The CDR3 is 16 amino acids. Here the CDR3 reads CASSFRSARGANVLTF. In DNA form, the CDR3 reads TGTGCCAGCAGCTTCCGATCGGCCAGAGGGGCCAACGTCCTGACTTTC.

V gene TRBV24-1 combines with J gene TRBJ2-7, with TRBD1 identical over 9 bases. From germline, CDR1 is KGHDR and CDR2 SFDVKD. CDR3 length: 16 residues. The V gene end was trimmed by 4 bases and the J gene end by 5 bases; junction bases not matched to a gene: 11. The CDR3 spells CATSDPRGQGSDEQYF. CDR3 coding DNA: TGTGCCACCAGTGACCCCCGGGGACAGGGAAGTGACGAGCAGTACTTC.

This sequence joins TRBV7-2 and TRBJ1-5; possibly TRBD1 for D (6 bases). V was shortened by 3 bases and J by 7 bases, with 16 bases between the two germline ends. The CDR3 runs to 15 residues. Germline CDR1 SGHTA, CDR2 FQGNSA. CDR3 sequence reads: CASSFTGMAGQPQHF. The CDR3 DNA is TGTGCCAGCAGCTTCACAGGGATGGCTGGACAGCCCCAGCATTTT.